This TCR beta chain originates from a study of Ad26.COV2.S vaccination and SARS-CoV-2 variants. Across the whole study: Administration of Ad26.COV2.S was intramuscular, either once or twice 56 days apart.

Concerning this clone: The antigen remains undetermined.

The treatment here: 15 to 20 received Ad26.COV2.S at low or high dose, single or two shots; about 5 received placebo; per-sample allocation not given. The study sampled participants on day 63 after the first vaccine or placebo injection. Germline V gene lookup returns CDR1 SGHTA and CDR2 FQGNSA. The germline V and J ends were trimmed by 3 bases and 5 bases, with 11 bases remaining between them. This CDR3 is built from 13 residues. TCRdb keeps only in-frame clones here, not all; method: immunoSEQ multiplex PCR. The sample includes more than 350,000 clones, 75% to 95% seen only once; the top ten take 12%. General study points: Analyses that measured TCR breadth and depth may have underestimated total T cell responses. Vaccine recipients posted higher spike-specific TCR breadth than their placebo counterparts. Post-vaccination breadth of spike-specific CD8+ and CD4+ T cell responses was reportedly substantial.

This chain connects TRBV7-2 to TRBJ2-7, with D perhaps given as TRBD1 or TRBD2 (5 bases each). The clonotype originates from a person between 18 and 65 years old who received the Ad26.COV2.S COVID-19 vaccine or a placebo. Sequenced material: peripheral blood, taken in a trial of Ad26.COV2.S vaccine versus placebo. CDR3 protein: CASSLDRDHEQYF. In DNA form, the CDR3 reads TGTGCCAGCAGCTTGGATAGGGACCACGAGCAGTACTTC.